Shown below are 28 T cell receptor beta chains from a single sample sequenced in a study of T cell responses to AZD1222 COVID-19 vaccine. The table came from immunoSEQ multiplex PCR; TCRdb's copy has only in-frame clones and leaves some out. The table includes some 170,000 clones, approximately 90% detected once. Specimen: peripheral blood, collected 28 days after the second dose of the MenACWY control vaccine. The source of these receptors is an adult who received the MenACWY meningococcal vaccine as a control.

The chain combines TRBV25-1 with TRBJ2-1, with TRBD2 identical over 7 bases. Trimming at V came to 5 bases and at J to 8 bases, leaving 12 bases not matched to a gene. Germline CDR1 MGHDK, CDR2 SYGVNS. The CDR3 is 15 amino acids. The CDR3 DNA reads TGTGCCAGCAGTTCCCCCTCACGGGGGAGGGATGAGCAGTTCTTC. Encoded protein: CASSSPSRGRDEQFF.

The CDR3, as DNA: TGTGCCAGCAGTCCACTCCTTACAAGCGTCAGCTCCTACGAGCAGTACTTC. Protein: CASSPLLTSVSSYEQYF. The chain couples TRBV28 to TRBJ2-7; D unresolved. The germline V gene has CDR1 MDHEN and CDR2 SYDVKM. The V and J ends lost 5 bases and 0 bases respectively, with 20 bases between them. The CDR3 extends over 17 amino acids.

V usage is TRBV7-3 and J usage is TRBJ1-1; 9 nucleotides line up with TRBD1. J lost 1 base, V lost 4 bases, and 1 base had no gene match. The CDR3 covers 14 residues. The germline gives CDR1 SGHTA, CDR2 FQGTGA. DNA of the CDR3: TGTGCCAGCAGCTCACAGGGGGCGAACACTGAAGCTTTCTTT. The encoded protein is CASSSQGANTEAFF. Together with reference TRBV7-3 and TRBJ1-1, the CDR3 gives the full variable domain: GAGVSQTPSNKVTEKGKYVELRCDPISGHTALYWYRQSLGQGPEFLIYFQGTGAADDSGLPNDRFFAVRPEGSVSTLKIQRTERGDSAVYLCASSSQGANTEAFFGQGTRLTVV.

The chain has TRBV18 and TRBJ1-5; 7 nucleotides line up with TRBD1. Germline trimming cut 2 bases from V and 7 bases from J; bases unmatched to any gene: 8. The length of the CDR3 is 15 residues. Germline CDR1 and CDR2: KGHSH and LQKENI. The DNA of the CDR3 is TGTGCCAGCTCACCAGTAACAGGGGTGGACCAGCCCCAGCATTTT. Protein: CASSPVTGVDQPQHF.

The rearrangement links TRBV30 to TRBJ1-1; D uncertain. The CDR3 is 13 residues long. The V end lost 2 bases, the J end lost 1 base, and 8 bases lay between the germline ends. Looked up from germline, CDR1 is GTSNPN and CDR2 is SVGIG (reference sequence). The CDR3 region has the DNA TGTGCCTGGAGTCGGCAAGAGAACACTGAAGCTTTCTTT. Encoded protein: CAWSRQENTEAFF.

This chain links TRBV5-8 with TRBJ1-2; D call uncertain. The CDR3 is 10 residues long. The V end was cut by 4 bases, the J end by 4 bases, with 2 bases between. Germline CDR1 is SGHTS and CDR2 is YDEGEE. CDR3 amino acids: CASSGYGYTF. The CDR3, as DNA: TGTGCCAGCAGCGGCTATGGCTACACCTTC.

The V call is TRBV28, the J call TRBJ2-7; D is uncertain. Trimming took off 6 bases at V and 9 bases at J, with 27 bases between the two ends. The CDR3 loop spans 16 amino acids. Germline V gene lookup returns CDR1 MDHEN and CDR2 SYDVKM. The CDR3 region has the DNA TGTGCCAGCAGCTCCCCTCGGCTAGACCCCCTTCCGGGGCAGTACTTC. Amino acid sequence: CASSSPRLDPLPGQYF.

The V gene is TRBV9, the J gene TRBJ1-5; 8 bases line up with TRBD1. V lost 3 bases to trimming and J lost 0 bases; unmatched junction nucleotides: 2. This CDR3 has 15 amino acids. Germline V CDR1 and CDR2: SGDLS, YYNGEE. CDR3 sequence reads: CASSETGDSNQPQHF. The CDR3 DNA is TGTGCCAGCAGCGAGACAGGGGATAGCAATCAGCCCCAGCATTTT.

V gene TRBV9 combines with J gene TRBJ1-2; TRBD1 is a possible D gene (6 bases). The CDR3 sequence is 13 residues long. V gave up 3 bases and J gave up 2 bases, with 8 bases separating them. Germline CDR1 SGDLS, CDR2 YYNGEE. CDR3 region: CASSAQGNYGYTF. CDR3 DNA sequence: TGTGCCAGCAGCGCCCAGGGGAACTATGGCTACACCTTC.

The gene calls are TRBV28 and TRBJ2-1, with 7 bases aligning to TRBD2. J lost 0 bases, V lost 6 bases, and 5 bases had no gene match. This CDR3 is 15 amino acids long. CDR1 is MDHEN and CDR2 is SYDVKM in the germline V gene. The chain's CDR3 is CASSASGSSYNEQFF. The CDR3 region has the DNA TGTGCCAGCAGCGCTAGCGGAAGCTCCTACAATGAGCAGTTCTTC.

The CDR3 spells CASSDPGGVGDQPQHF. The CDR3 nucleotides read TGTGCCAGCAGTGACCCTGGGGGGGTGGGGGATCAGCCCCAGCATTTT. The genes are TRBV6-1 and TRBJ1-5; D might be TRBD1 (5 bases). The V gene lost 3 bases and the J gene lost 5 bases, with 17 bases spanning the gap. The CDR3 has 16 residues. Germline V CDR1 and CDR2: MNHNS, SASEGT.

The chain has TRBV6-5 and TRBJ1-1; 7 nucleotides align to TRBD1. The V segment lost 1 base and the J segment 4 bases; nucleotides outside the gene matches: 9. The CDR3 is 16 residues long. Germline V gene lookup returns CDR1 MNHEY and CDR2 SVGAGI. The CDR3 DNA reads TGTGCCAGCAGTTACTTTGGGGCTCCAGGGGGCACTGAAGCTTTCTTT. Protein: CASSYFGAPGGTEAFF.

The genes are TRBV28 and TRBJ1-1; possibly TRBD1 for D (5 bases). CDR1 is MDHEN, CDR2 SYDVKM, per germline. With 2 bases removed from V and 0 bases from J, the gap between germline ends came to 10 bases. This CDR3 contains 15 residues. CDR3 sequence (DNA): TGTGCCAGCAGTTTAAATCTGGGGGTGAACACTGAAGCTTTCTTT. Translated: CASSLNLGVNTEAFF.

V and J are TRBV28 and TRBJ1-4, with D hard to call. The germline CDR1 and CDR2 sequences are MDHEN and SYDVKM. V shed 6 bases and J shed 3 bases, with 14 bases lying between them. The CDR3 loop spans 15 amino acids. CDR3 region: CASSAWRGSNEKLFF. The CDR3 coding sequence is TGTGCCAGCAGCGCATGGCGGGGTTCTAATGAAAAACTGTTTTTT.

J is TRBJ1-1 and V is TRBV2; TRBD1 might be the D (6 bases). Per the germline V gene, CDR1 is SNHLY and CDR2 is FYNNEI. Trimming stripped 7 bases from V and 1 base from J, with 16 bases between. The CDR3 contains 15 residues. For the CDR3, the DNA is TGTGCCAGCATTCCTTTTGGGGGGCCGAACACTGAAGCTTTCTTT. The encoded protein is CASIPFGGPNTEAFF.

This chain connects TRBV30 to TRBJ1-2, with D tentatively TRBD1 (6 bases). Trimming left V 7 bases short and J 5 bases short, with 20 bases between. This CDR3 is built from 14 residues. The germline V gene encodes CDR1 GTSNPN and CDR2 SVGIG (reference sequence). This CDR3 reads CAFRGHPDFYGYTF. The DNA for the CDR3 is TGTGCCTTCAGGGGCCACCCTGATTTTTATGGCTACACCTTC.

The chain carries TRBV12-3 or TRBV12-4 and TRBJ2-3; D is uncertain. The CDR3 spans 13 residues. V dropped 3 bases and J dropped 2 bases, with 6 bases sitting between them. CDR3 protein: CASSFGTTDTQYF. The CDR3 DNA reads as TGTGCCAGCAGTTTTGGTACCACAGATACGCAGTATTTT.

CDR3 loop: CASSASGTLSREQYF. The CDR3 nucleotides read TGTGCCAGCAGCGCCTCCGGGACACTAAGTCGGGAGCAGTACTTC. The chain employs TRBV9 and TRBJ2-7; tentatively, D is TRBD1 (6 bases). V was cut by 3 bases and J by 7 bases, with 20 bases left in between. Germline CDR1 and CDR2: SGDLS and YYNGEE. The CDR3 is made up of 15 amino acids.

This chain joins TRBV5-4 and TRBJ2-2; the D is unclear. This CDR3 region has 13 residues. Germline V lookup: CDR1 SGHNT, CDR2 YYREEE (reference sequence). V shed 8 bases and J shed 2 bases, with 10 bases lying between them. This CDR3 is CASSIRNTGELFF. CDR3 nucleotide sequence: TGTGCCAGTTCGATCCGTAACACCGGGGAGCTGTTTTTT.

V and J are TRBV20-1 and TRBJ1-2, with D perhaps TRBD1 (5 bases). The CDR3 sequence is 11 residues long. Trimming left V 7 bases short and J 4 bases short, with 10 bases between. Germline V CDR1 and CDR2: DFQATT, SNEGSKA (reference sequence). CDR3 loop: CSEGGGYGYTF. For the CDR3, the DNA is TGCAGTGAGGGTGGGGGCTATGGCTACACCTTC.

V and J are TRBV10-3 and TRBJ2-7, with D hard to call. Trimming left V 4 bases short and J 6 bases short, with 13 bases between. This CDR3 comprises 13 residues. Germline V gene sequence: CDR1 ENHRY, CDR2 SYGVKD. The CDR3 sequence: CAISVPDKPEQYF. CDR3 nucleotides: TGTGCCATCAGTGTCCCCGACAAGCCCGAGCAGTACTTC.

The DNA of the CDR3 is TGCAGCGTTTCAGGGTCTGGAAACACCATATATTTT. It specifies CSVSGSGNTIYF. The chain links TRBV29-1 to TRBJ1-3; TRBD1 is a possible D gene (5 bases). In germline, CDR1 is SQVTM, CDR2 ANQGSEA. The CDR3 totals 12 residues. Trimming shortened V by 5 bases and J by 1 base, and 6 bases separated the two germline ends.

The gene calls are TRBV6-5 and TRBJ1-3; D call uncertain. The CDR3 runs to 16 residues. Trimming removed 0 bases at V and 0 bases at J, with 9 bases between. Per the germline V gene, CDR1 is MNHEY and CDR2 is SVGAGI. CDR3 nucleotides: TGTGCCAGCAGTTACTCGAGCCCCTACTCTGGAAACACCATATATTTT. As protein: CASSYSSPYSGNTIYF.

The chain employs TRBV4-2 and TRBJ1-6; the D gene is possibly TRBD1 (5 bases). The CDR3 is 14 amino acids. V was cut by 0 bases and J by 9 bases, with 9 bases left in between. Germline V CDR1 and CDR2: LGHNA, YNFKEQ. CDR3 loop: CASSQDRESSPLHF. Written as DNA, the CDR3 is TGTGCCAGCAGCCAAGACAGGGAGTCTTCACCCCTCCACTTT.

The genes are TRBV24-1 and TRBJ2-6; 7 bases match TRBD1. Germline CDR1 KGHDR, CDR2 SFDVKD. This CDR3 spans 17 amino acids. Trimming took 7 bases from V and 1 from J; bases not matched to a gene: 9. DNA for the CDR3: TGTGCCACCAGCCTAGGACAGGCATTGTCTGGGGCCAACGTCCTGACTTTC. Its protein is CATSLGQALSGANVLTF.

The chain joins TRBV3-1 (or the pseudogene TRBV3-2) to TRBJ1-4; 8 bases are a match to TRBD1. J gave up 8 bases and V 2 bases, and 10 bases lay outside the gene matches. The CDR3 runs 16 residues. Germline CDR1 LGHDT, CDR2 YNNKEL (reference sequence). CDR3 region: CASSQPRTGRDEKLFF. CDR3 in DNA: TGTGCCAGCAGCCAACCGCGGACAGGGCGAGACGAAAAACTGTTTTTT.

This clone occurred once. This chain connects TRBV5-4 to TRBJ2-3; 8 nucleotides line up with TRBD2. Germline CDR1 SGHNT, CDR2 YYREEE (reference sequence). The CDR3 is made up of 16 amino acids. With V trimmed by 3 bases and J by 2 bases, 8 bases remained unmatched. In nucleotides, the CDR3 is TGTGCCAGCAGCTCCTTCGCCGGGAGGGTCACAGATACGCAGTATTTT. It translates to CASSSFAGRVTDTQYF.

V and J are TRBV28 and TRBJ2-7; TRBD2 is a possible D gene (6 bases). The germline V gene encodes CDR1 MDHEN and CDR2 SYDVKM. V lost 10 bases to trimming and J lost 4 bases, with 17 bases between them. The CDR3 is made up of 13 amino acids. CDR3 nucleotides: TGTGCCACGGAGGGGCCCAGGGATTACGAGCAGTACTTC. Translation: CATEGPRDYEQYF.